This T cell receptor beta chain was sequenced for a study of CD8 T cells in ankylosing spondylitis. Overall study results and limits: From matched ankylosing spondylitis synovial fluid, disease-linked clones were reportedly recovered at significantly enriched levels. Ankylosing spondylitis blood seemed to carry a telltale TCR beta motif made of seven or eight highly homologous variants.

TCRdb re-called the 5' RACE reads with MiXCR, one entry per CDR3 protein. The table lists 150,000 to 200,000 distinct CDR3 sequences, approximately 12% of them singletons. This clonotype occurred a few times. Its antigen is unknown. The receptor's source is a female donor with ankylosing spondylitis or in good health (not recorded which). The sample consisted of blood, either unsorted or a sorted T cell fraction (not recorded which).

The CDR3, as DNA: TGCGCCAGCAGCTTGGTTGACTCGACTAGCGGGAGGGCCAGGGGTGAGCAGTTCTTC. Protein sequence: CASSLVDSTSGRARGEQFF. This chain joins TRBV5-1 and TRBJ2-1; 14 nucleotides match TRBD2. The CDR3 covers 19 residues. V shed 0 bases and J 9 bases; nucleotides not matched to a gene: 14. Germline V gives CDR1 SGHRS, CDR2 YFSETQ.